This record looks at one T cell receptor beta chain sequence and its context. The antigen is not known. Sequencing used immunoSEQ multiplex PCR; TCRdb keeps in-frame clones, though not all of them. This sample has 23,000 or so clones, with 85% to 95% found just once. This sample is part of a study of B cell selection in AIRE deficiency. Regulatory T cells were sorted as CD4+CD25hiCD127low/negative. Control samples were from healthy, unrelated donors. Whole-study findings and limits: AIRE-deficient Tconv and Treg repertoires matched healthy donors in TCRBV, CDR3 length, diversity. Only TCRbeta was sequenced; roughly two fifths of shared healthy Treg sequences appeared in Tconv.

Unmatched junction bases numbered 1, after V lost 4 bases and J lost 5 bases. CDR3 length: 12 residues. The germline gives CDR1 SGHRS, CDR2 YFSETQ. The receptor was derived from a human donor in good health. The chain employs TRBV5-1 and TRBJ2-5; 8 nucleotides match TRBD2. Material for sequencing was CD4+CD25+ Tregs sorted from PBMCs. The DNA of the CDR3 is TGCGCCAGCAGCGCGGGGGGTGAGACCCAGTACTTC. Encoded protein: CASSAGGETQYF.